One and the same sample provided the 22 T cell receptor beta chains below, sequenced in a study of blood T cell repertoires in COVID-19. Using immunoSEQ multiplex PCR, the repertoire was profiled, and TCRdb retains in-frame clones only, with some absent. This sample has 60,000 to 70,000 clones, with around 85% found just once. The sequencing sample was made of peripheral blood. These receptors came from a woman between 55 and 75 years old with acute or convalescent COVID-19.

The chain recombines TRBV11-3 with TRBJ2-7, with 8 bases lining up with TRBD2. With V trimmed by 5 bases and J by 2 bases, 8 bases remained unmatched. Germline assignment: CDR1 SGHNT and CDR2 YENEEA. This CDR3 spans 15 amino acids. CDR3 region: CASSLTSGPTYEQYF. CDR3 bases: TGTGCCAGCAGCCTCACTAGCGGACCAACCTACGAGCAGTACTTC.

The chain has TRBV13 and TRBJ2-5; TRBD2 matches 10 bases. V was clipped by 4 bases and J by 3 bases; unmatched bases: 5. There are 15 residues in the CDR3. CDR1 is PRHDT and CDR2 is FYEKMQ in the germline V gene (reference sequence). Here the CDR3 DNA reads TGTGCCAGCAGCTCCCCGGGACTAGCGAAAGAGACCCAGTACTTC. Amino acid sequence: CASSSPGLAKETQYF.

The chain uses TRBV5-1 and TRBJ1-2, with TRBD1 as a possible D gene (5 bases). With 4 bases removed from V and 0 bases from J, the gap between germline ends came to 19 bases. From germline, CDR1 is SGHRS and CDR2 YFSETQ. The CDR3 sequence is 17 residues long. The CDR3 sequence: CASSTTGSPLSNYGYTF. In nucleotides, the CDR3 is TGCGCCAGCAGCACCACAGGCTCTCCTCTCTCTAACTATGGCTACACCTTC. The full variable domain, with the rest looked up from reference TRBV5-1 and TRBJ1-2, is KAGVTQTPRYLIKTRGQQVTLSCSPISGHRSVSWYQQTPGQGLQFLFEYFSETQRNKGNFPGRFSGRQFSNSRSEMNVSTLELGDSALYLCASSTTGSPLSNYGYTFGSGTRLTVV.

The V call is TRBV2, the J call TRBJ1-1; D ambiguous. This CDR3 is built from 12 residues. CDR1 and CDR2 from the germline V gene are SNHLY and FYNNEI. Trimming left V 7 bases short and J 2 bases short, with 8 bases between. This CDR3 is CASMRENTEAFF. CDR3 sequence (DNA): TGTGCCAGCATGAGGGAAAACACTGAAGCTTTCTTT.

The table lists this clone with a count of one. This chain uses TRBV12-3 or TRBV12-4 with TRBJ1-1; no reliable D call. V lost 3 bases to trimming and J lost 3 bases, with 8 bases between them. The CDR3 extends over 13 amino acids. DNA for the CDR3: TGTGCCAGCAGTTTGCAGGATTACACTGAAGCTTTCTTT. It yields the protein CASSLQDYTEAFF.

The chain is built from TRBV18 and TRBJ1-4; D uncertain. This CDR3 is built from 13 residues. The V gene lost 6 bases and the J gene lost 7 bases, with 12 bases spanning the gap. Germline V gives CDR1 KGHSH, CDR2 LQKENI. CDR3 in amino acids: CASSERLGEKLFF. The CDR3, as DNA: TGTGCCAGCTCGGAGCGGTTGGGTGAAAAACTGTTTTTT.

This clone was counted once. V gene TRBV11-2 combines with J gene TRBJ2-5, with TRBD1 as a possible D gene (6 bases). Trimming took off 5 bases at V and 3 bases at J, with 16 bases between the two ends. The CDR3 sequence is 15 residues long. Germline V lookup: CDR1 SGHAT, CDR2 FQNNGV. The chain's CDR3 is CASSPRGGFKETQYF. CDR3 in DNA: TGTGCCAGCAGCCCCAGGGGCGGGTTCAAAGAGACCCAGTACTTC. Full variable domain (rest looked up from reference TRBV11-2 and TRBJ2-5): EAGVAQSPRYKIIEKRQSVAFWCNPISGHATLYWYQQILGQGPKLLIQFQNNGVVDDSQLPKDRFSAERLKGVDSTLKIQPAKLEDSAVYLCASSPRGGFKETQYFGPGTRLLVL.

The chain carries TRBV3-1 (or the pseudogene TRBV3-2) and TRBJ1-5, with D perhaps TRBD1 (6 bases). CDR3 length: 14 residues. Germline V gives CDR1 LGHDT, CDR2 YNNKEL (reference sequence). V was cut by 5 bases and J by 3 bases, with 11 bases left in between. CDR3 sequence: CASSAGVLNQPQHF. The CDR3 DNA is TGTGCCAGCAGCGCAGGGGTGCTCAATCAGCCCCAGCATTTT.

In nucleotides, the CDR3 is TGCAGTGCTAGGAGGGATTATGGCTACACCTTC. It encodes CSARRDYGYTF. The chain recombines TRBV20-1 with TRBJ1-2; the D is unclear. The CDR3 runs to 11 residues. V was clipped by 3 bases and J by 5 bases, with 7 bases between them. Germline CDR1 DFQATT, CDR2 SNEGSKA (reference sequence).

This clone was observed a few times. The rearrangement joins TRBV4-1 to TRBJ1-5, with 9 bases lining up with TRBD1. With 1 base clipped from V and 5 bases from J, the junction kept 6 bases outside the gene matches. The CDR3 extends over 16 amino acids. Germline V CDR1 and CDR2: MGHRA, YSYEKL. The chain's CDR3 is CASSQVKGQGYQPQHF. In DNA, the CDR3 is TGCGCCAGCAGCCAAGTAAAGGGACAGGGATATCAGCCCCAGCATTTT.

The chain has TRBV5-1 and TRBJ2-1, with 7 nucleotides matching TRBD1. This CDR3 spans 17 amino acids. Germline V gene lookup returns CDR1 SGHRS and CDR2 YFSETQ. Losses at the gene ends were 4 bases for V and 2 bases for J; bases not matched to a gene: 12. The CDR3 is CASSIQTPGQPYNEQFF. CDR3 bases: TGCGCCAGCAGCATACAGACTCCGGGACAGCCCTACAATGAGCAGTTCTTC.

This clone showed up just once. V is TRBV3-1 (or the pseudogene TRBV3-2) and J is TRBJ1-6; no firm D call. The CDR3 runs 14 residues. The V and J ends lost 8 bases and 7 bases respectively, with 15 bases between them. From germline, CDR1 is LGHDT and CDR2 YNNKEL (reference sequence). The CDR3 DNA reads TGTGCCAGCTTAGGCTCCCGGGGAAATTCACCCCTCCACTTT. It translates to CASLGSRGNSPLHF.

The chain joins TRBV9 to TRBJ2-7; 8 bases are shared with TRBD1. The CDR3 extends over 15 amino acids. Unmatched junction bases numbered 10, after V lost 3 bases and J lost 5 bases. CDR1 is SGDLS, CDR2 YYNGEE, per germline. In DNA, the CDR3 is TGTGCCAGCAGCGCTTCGACAGGGGCTGTGGACGAGCAGTACTTC. This codes for CASSASTGAVDEQYF.

This clone appeared a few times. The sample carries other DNA sequences with the same CDR3. In DNA, the CDR3 is TGTGCCAGCAGCGTAGATCACTCCTCCTACGAGCAGTACTTC. It yields the protein CASSVDHSSYEQYF. The gene calls are TRBV9 and TRBJ2-7, with D uncertain. Per germline, CDR1 SGDLS and CDR2 YYNGEE. This CDR3 has 14 residues. Deletions cut 0 bases from V and 0 bases from J, with 7 bases between.

This chain links TRBV7-2 with TRBJ2-7; D is perhaps TRBD1 (5 bases). The CDR3 is made up of 16 amino acids. Germline values: CDR1 SGHTA, CDR2 FQGNSA. The germline V and J ends were trimmed by 2 bases and 0 bases, with 14 bases remaining between them. The CDR3 loop reads CASSLQGTKSSYEQYF. Here the CDR3 DNA reads TGTGCCAGCAGCTTACAGGGAACGAAGAGCTCCTACGAGCAGTACTTC.

The J gene is TRBJ2-7, the V gene TRBV3-1 (or the pseudogene TRBV3-2); 9 bases fit TRBD2. Trimming removed 1 base from V and 3 bases from J; junction bases left unmatched: 4. Germline V gene lookup returns CDR1 LGHDT and CDR2 YNNKEL (reference sequence). The CDR3 has 15 amino acids. CDR3 in DNA: TGTGCCAGCAGCCAAGTGTCTAGCGGGGTCTACGAGCAGTACTTC. It yields the protein CASSQVSSGVYEQYF.

The chain is built from TRBV12-3 or TRBV12-4 and TRBJ1-5; 9 bases line up with TRBD1. After removal of 6 bases from V and 6 bases from J, the junction contained 3 bases not matched to a gene. CDR3 size: 13 residues. The CDR3 loop is CASRGQGRQPQHF. CDR3 nucleotide sequence: TGTGCCAGCAGGGGACAGGGTCGTCAGCCCCAGCATTTT.

The chain couples TRBV5-1 to TRBJ1-2; D possibly corresponds to TRBD1 (6 bases). Germline CDR1 reads SGHRS; CDR2 reads YFSETQ. The V end was cut by 4 bases, the J end by 0 bases, with 22 bases between. CDR3 size: 18 residues. CDR3 in amino acids: CASSPTLFTGISNYGYTF. CDR3 bases: TGCGCCAGCAGCCCAACCCTCTTCACAGGGATCTCTAACTATGGCTACACCTTC.

The chain joins TRBV7-2 to TRBJ2-2; D unclear. The V end lost 1 base, the J end lost 0 bases, and 6 bases lay between the germline ends. The germline V gene has CDR1 SGHTA and CDR2 FQGNSA. The CDR3 has 15 amino acids. The CDR3 bases are TGTGCCAGCAGCTTAGAACTCTCGAACACCGGGGAGCTGTTTTTT. It codes for CASSLELSNTGELFF.

The chain uses TRBV6-6 and TRBJ2-4; TRBD2 aligns across 7 bases. Germline V gene sequence: CDR1 MNHNY, CDR2 SVGAGI (reference sequence). The CDR3 contains 14 residues. V dropped 2 bases and J dropped 6; count of bases not matched to a gene: 4. As DNA, the CDR3 is TGTGCCAGCAGTTACACAACGGGGGGAAACATTCAGTACTTC. Protein: CASSYTTGGNIQYF.

The V and J genes are TRBV28 and TRBJ2-7; 9 bases align to TRBD2. The CDR3 consists of 15 residues. V shed 5 bases and J 3 bases; nucleotides not matched to a gene: 8. From germline, CDR1 is MDHEN and CDR2 SYDVKM. CDR3 DNA: TGTGCCAGCAGTCCGTTTAGCGGGAGAGACTACGAGCAGTACTTC. Protein product: CASSPFSGRDYEQYF.

This clone was detected only once. The rearrangement uses TRBV30 and TRBJ2-3, with 10 bases aligning to TRBD2. The CDR3 runs to 16 residues. Trimming at V came to 2 bases and at J to 1 base, leaving 6 bases not matched to a gene. Germline CDR1 reads GTSNPN; CDR2 reads SVGIG (reference sequence). CDR3 sequence: CAWSSLAGARTDTQYF. CDR3 nucleotides: TGTGCCTGGAGTTCCCTAGCGGGGGCCCGCACAGATACGCAGTATTTT.